The clone carrying this T cell receptor (beta chain) turned up a few times. Its antigen remains unidentified. Clinical symptoms, serum thyroxine, TRAb, thyroid ultrasound and orbital computed tomography formed the basis of diagnosis. The CDR3 covers 16 residues. The ends were cut back, 2 bases at V and 6 bases at J, with 16 bases in the middle. In germline, CDR1 is MNHNS, CDR2 SASEGT. RNA served as the template for amplifying TCR beta CDR3 regions. HTBI-primed RT-PCR formed the first round, and a multiplex PCR formed the second. TCRdb itself ran the multiplex PCR reads through MiXCR, one entry per CDR3 protein. In the table there are around 520,000 distinct CDR3 sequences, under 45% of which are singletons. The data stem from a study of Graves' ophthalmopathy and Graves' hyperthyroidism. About the study: Where ophthalmopathy was absent within 18 months of follow-up, hyperthyroidism was stable. Findings and caveats of the study: The model predicted progression of ophthalmopathy with a sensitivity of approximately 68%, and its specificity was approximately 77%.

The sample was peripheral blood or thyroid tissue (not recorded which). The receptor was derived from an adult man with Graves' hyperthyroidism. The V gene is TRBV6-1, the J gene TRBJ2-2; TRBD2 is a possible D gene (5 bases). The CDR3 here is CASSENRASSAGELFF. CDR3 nucleotides: TGTGCCAGCAGTGAAAATAGGGCTAGCTCGGCCGGGGAGCTGTTTTTT.